The 6 T cell receptor beta chains presented below share a single source sample, sequenced in a study of T cell therapy after organ transplantation. Assay used: immunoSEQ multiplex PCR; TCRdb lists only in-frame clones, some missing. The sample records approximately 6,400 clones, about two thirds being singletons. Their specific antigens are unknown. The time point: 4-8 weeks after completion of therapy. The sequences come from CD8+ T cells from blood, collected after autologous CMV-specific T cell therapy. Receptor source: a human patient who had received a solid organ transplant and had CMV disease. These T cells may partly come from the graft donor.

The chain has TRBV2 and TRBJ2-5; tentatively, D is TRBD1 or TRBD2 (5 bases each). In germline, CDR1 is SNHLY, CDR2 FYNNEI. Trimming shortened V by 0 bases and J by 5 bases, and 19 bases separated the two germline ends. The CDR3 covers 17 residues. The CDR3 region is CASSEAPVGALTETQYF. CDR3 bases: TGTGCCAGCAGTGAAGCCCCCGTCGGGGCCCTGACGGAGACCCAGTACTTC. Complete variable domain (other parts from reference TRBV2 and TRBJ2-5): EPEVTQTPSHQVTQMGQEVILRCVPISNHLYFYWYRQILGQKVEFLVSFYNNEISEKSEIFDDQFSVERPDGSNFTLKIRSTKLEDSAMYFCASSEAPVGALTETQYFGPGTRLLVL.

In its sample, this clone was seen a few times. This sequence joins TRBV5-1 and TRBJ2-1; D is possibly TRBD1 or TRBD2 (5 bases each). The CDR3 contains 16 residues. CDR1 and CDR2 (germline): SGHRS, YFSETQ. V was trimmed by 4 bases and J by 1 base, leaving 15 bases between them. CDR3 sequence (DNA): TGCGCCAGCAGCCTGCCAGGGAGAGGGTCCTACAATGAGCAGTTCTTC. This translates into CASSLPGRGSYNEQFF. Complete variable domain (other parts from reference TRBV5-1 and TRBJ2-1): KAGVTQTPRYLIKTRGQQVTLSCSPISGHRSVSWYQQTPGQGLQFLFEYFSETQRNKGNFPGRFSGRQFSNSRSEMNVSTLELGDSALYLCASSLPGRGSYNEQFFGPGTRLTVL.

This rearrangement joins TRBV4-3 to TRBJ2-7; 9 nucleotides match TRBD1. CDR3 length: 14 residues. V shed 2 bases and J 6 bases; nucleotides not matched to a gene: 5. Germline V gene data show CDR1 as LGHNA and CDR2 as YSLEER. The chain's CDR3 is CASSQKGTGTEQYF. In DNA form, the CDR3 reads TGCGCCAGCAGCCAAAAGGGGACAGGGACCGAGCAGTACTTC.

The V and J genes are TRBV7-9 and TRBJ1-1, with 9 nucleotides matching TRBD1. With 6 bases clipped from V and 1 base from J, the junction kept 9 bases outside the gene matches. The V gene's germline CDR1 is SEHNR and CDR2 FQNEAQ (reference sequence). The CDR3 loop spans 16 amino acids. The CDR3 DNA sequence: TGTGCCAGCAGTTCCGGACAGGGGAAGGGGAACACTGAAGCTTTCTTT. This translates into CASSSGQGKGNTEAFF.

The CDR3 DNA reads TGTGCCACCAGCAGATCCGTTTGGACTAGCGGGAGTGAGACCCAGTACTTC. Translated: CATSRSVWTSGSETQYF. The rearrangement joins TRBV15 to TRBJ2-5, with 13 bases aligning to TRBD2. Per the germline V gene, CDR1 is LNHNV and CDR2 is YYDKDF (reference sequence). The CDR3 covers 17 residues. V gave up 2 bases and J gave up 5 bases; unmatched junction bases: 8.

The V call is TRBV4-1, the J call TRBJ2-2; 7 bases are a match to TRBD2. Germline trimming cut 9 bases from V and 4 bases from J; bases unmatched to any gene: 20. This CDR3 has 18 amino acids. CDR1 is MGHRA, CDR2 YSYEKL, per germline. The CDR3 nucleotides read TGCGCCAGTTCTGCCTCGGAGGGAGCGGGGTCGTTCACCGGGGAGCTGTTTTTT. Its protein is CASSASEGAGSFTGELFF.